These 27 T cell receptor beta chains were all obtained from the same sample, sequenced in a study of blood T cell repertoires in COVID-19. The method was immunoSEQ multiplex PCR; TCRdb's version includes in-frame clones alone and lacks a portion of them. The sample lists over 30,000 clones; around 91% were seen once. Material for sequencing was peripheral blood. These receptors originate from a man between 65 and 85 years old with active or convalescent COVID-19.

V gene TRBV6-5 combines with J gene TRBJ2-1; D ambiguous. V dropped 4 bases and J dropped 10 bases, with 11 bases sitting between them. The germline CDR1 and CDR2 sequences are MNHEY and SVGAGI. The CDR3 has 12 amino acids. The DNA of the CDR3 is TGTGCCAGCAGTTTGACTGGAGCCGAGCAGTTCTTC. It translates to CASSLTGAEQFF.

The chain recombines TRBV28 with TRBJ1-6; 7 nucleotides align to TRBD1. The CDR3 extends over 14 amino acids. Germline assignment: CDR1 MDHEN and CDR2 SYDVKM. Trimming at V came to 10 bases and at J to 6 bases, leaving 9 bases not matched to a gene. The CDR3 region has the DNA TGTGCCACCGCTTTGGGACAGCGTAATTCACCCCTCCACTTT. Its translation: CATALGQRNSPLHF.

The CDR3 loop reads CASSKRQGLKLDEQFF. DNA for the CDR3: TGTGCCAGCAGCAAGAGACAGGGCCTCAAATTAGATGAGCAGTTCTTC. The chain links TRBV7-9 to TRBJ2-1; TRBD1 agrees at 7 bases. Per germline, CDR1 SEHNR and CDR2 FQNEAQ (reference sequence). V lost 5 bases, J lost 8 bases, and 15 bases stayed unmatched. CDR3 length: 16 amino acids.

The chain recombines TRBV10-3 with TRBJ2-2, with TRBD1 matching 9 bases. The J segment lost 2 bases and the V segment lost 6 bases, leaving 4 bases of the junction unmatched. In germline, CDR1 is ENHRY, CDR2 SYGVKD. The CDR3 spans 15 residues. The CDR3 DNA is TGTGCCATCAGGGGACAGGGTGATAACACCGGGGAGCTGTTTTTT. Amino acid sequence: CAIRGQGDNTGELFF.

The chain is built from TRBV6-4 and TRBJ2-5; TRBD1 is a possible D gene (6 bases). V lost 5 bases and J 2 bases, leaving 9 bases between the germline ends. This CDR3 is 13 amino acids long. Germline values: CDR1 MRHNA, CDR2 SNTAGT. In nucleotides, the CDR3 is TGTGCCAGCAGTCCAACAGGGCAAGAGACCCAGTACTTC. Translating it yields CASSPTGQETQYF.

This chain connects TRBV10-3 to TRBJ1-4, with D maybe TRBD1 (5 bases). Germline V gene lookup returns CDR1 ENHRY and CDR2 SYGVKD. V was clipped by 3 bases and J by 4 bases, with 12 bases between them. This CDR3 is built from 15 residues. The CDR3 DNA is TGTGCCATCAGTGAAACGGGAGGGGATAATGAAAAACTGTTTTTT. Its protein is CAISETGGDNEKLFF.

The CDR3 bases are TGCGCCAGCAGCTTGGCAGATAACTATGGCTACACCTTC. Protein sequence: CASSLADNYGYTF. This rearrangement joins TRBV5-1 to TRBJ1-2; D call uncertain. Germline-derived CDR1 and CDR2 are SGHRS and YFSETQ. The ends were cut back, 0 bases at V and 1 base at J, with 4 bases in the middle. The CDR3 totals 13 residues.

The chain is built from TRBV15 and TRBJ1-1; D possibly corresponds to TRBD1 (5 bases). The CDR3 has 18 residues. The V gene lost 0 bases and the J gene lost 4 bases, with 21 bases spanning the gap. Germline CDR1 LNHNV, CDR2 YYDKDF (reference sequence). CDR3 in amino acids: CATSRDGGDPRGATEAFF. CDR3 DNA sequence: TGTGCCACCAGCAGAGATGGAGGGGACCCAAGAGGAGCCACTGAAGCTTTCTTT. Looking up the rest from reference TRBV15 and TRBJ1-1 gives the full variable domain: DAMVIQNPRYQVTQFGKPVTLSCSQTLNHNVMYWYQQKSSQAPKLLFHYYDKDFNNEADTPDNFQSRRPNTSFCFLDIRSPGLGDTAMYLCATSRDGGDPRGATEAFFGQGTRLTVV.

V and J are TRBV7-3 and TRBJ1-1; 9 bases fit TRBD1. The CDR3 consists of 18 residues. Germline V gene sequence: CDR1 SGHTA, CDR2 FQGTGA. Unmatched junction bases numbered 12, after V lost 1 base and J lost 3 bases. CDR3 in DNA: TGTGCCAGCAGCTTAAGGGCAATCACAGGGGGCCGGGACACTGAAGCTTTCTTT. Encoded protein: CASSLRAITGGRDTEAFF.

The chain combines TRBV27 with TRBJ2-6; 11 bases line up with TRBD1. CDR1 MNHEY and CDR2 SMNVEV come from the germline V gene (reference sequence). The CDR3 is made up of 20 amino acids. V shed 3 bases and J 0 bases; nucleotides not matched to a gene: 10. This CDR3 is CASSFLPTGTGGSGANVLTF. The CDR3 coding sequence is TGTGCCAGCAGTTTTCTACCAACCGGGACAGGGGGCTCTGGGGCCAACGTCCTGACTTTC. The full variable domain, completed using reference TRBV27 and TRBJ2-6, is EAQVTQNPRYLITVTGKKLTVTCSQNMNHEYMSWYRQDPGLGLRQIYYSMNVEVTDKGDVPEGYKVSRKEKRNFPLILESPSPNQTSLYFCASSFLPTGTGGSGANVLTFGAGSRLTVL.

V gene TRBV9 combines with J gene TRBJ2-7; D perhaps matches TRBD2 (6 bases). The germline V gene encodes CDR1 SGDLS and CDR2 YYNGEE. Trimming pared 3 bases from V and 0 bases from J, leaving 13 bases between. The CDR3 loop spans 15 amino acids. The chain's CDR3 is CASSATDGSSYEQYF. CDR3 DNA sequence: TGTGCCAGCAGCGCGACCGACGGGAGCTCCTACGAGCAGTACTTC. Supplemented by reference TRBV9 and TRBJ2-7, the full variable domain reads DSGVTQTPKHLITATGQRVTLRCSPRSGDLSVYWYQQSLDQGLQFLIQYYNGEERAKGNILERFSAQQFPDLHSELNLSSLELGDSALYFCASSATDGSSYEQYFGPGTRLTVT.

In its sample, this clone was seen once. This sequence joins TRBV18 and TRBJ2-7, with 11 bases fitting TRBD2. Trimming took 3 bases from V and 4 from J; bases not matched to a gene: 8. The CDR3 loop spans 16 amino acids. Germline assignment: CDR1 KGHSH and CDR2 LQKENI. The DNA of the CDR3 is TGTGCCAGCTCACCCTATAGCGGGAGGGCCGTTTACGAGCAGTACTTC. Its translation is CASSPYSGRAVYEQYF.

V is TRBV7-9 and J is TRBJ1-2; 8 nucleotides line up with TRBD1. Germline V gene data show CDR1 as SEHNR and CDR2 as FQNEAQ (reference sequence). With V trimmed by 2 bases and J by 4 bases, 3 bases remained unmatched. CDR3 size: 14 residues. In DNA, the CDR3 is TGTGCCAGCAGCTTAAGACAGGGGAGCTATGGCTACACCTTC. Amino acid sequence: CASSLRQGSYGYTF. The whole variable domain, filled in from reference TRBV7-9 and TRBJ1-2, reads DTGVSQNPRHKITKRGQNVTFRCDPISEHNRLYWYRQTLGQGPEFLTYFQNEAQLEKSRLLSDRFSAERPKGSFSTLEIQRTEQGDSAMYLCASSLRQGSYGYTFGSGTRLTVV.

Only a few counts were recorded for this clone. V is TRBV2 and J is TRBJ2-3; a weak D match, TRBD1 (5 bases). The germline V gene encodes CDR1 SNHLY and CDR2 FYNNEI. Trimming removed 4 bases from V and 2 bases from J, with 16 bases in between. This CDR3 is built from 16 residues. CDR3 coding DNA: TGTGCCAGCAGTGTGCGACAGATTCTTCCCACAGATACGCAGTATTTT. Translated: CASSVRQILPTDTQYF. Variable domain in full (rest from reference TRBV2 and TRBJ2-3): EPEVTQTPSHQVTQMGQEVILRCVPISNHLYFYWYRQILGQKVEFLVSFYNNEISEKSEIFDDQFSVERPDGSNFTLKIRSTKLEDSAMYFCASSVRQILPTDTQYFGPGTRLTVL.

This clone was observed once. The genes are TRBV30 and TRBJ1-5; D unresolved. The V end was cut by 0 bases, the J end by 2 bases, with 14 bases between. The CDR3 covers 16 residues. Germline V gene data show CDR1 as GTSNPN and CDR2 as SVGIG (reference sequence). The CDR3 DNA reads TGTGCCTGGAGTGTACCGGGAGAGTCCGGCAATCAGCCCCAGCATTTT. Translating gives CAWSVPGESGNQPQHF.

The V gene is TRBV4-1, the J gene TRBJ2-7; D remains unclear. The CDR3 sequence is 12 residues long. The V and J ends lost 3 bases and 7 bases respectively, with 10 bases between them. CDR1 is MGHRA and CDR2 is YSYEKL in the germline V gene. CDR3 DNA sequence: TGCGCCAGCAGCCAGAGCTTCCATGAGCAGTACTTC. This sequence encodes CASSQSFHEQYF.

The chain employs TRBV5-1 and TRBJ1-3; D unclear. Germline V gives CDR1 SGHRS, CDR2 YFSETQ. The CDR3 is made up of 15 amino acids. Trimming pared 0 bases from V and 4 bases from J, leaving 11 bases between. The CDR3, as DNA: TGCGCCAGCAGCTTGGTCGGACTAAACGGAAACACCATATATTTT. It codes for CASSLVGLNGNTIYF.

The CDR3 nucleotides read TGTGCCATCAGTCCCGGGCGGGGGAAGACAGAGACCCAGTACTTC. Encoded protein: CAISPGRGKTETQYF. The chain has TRBV10-3 and TRBJ2-5, with TRBD2 matching 7 bases. Germline-derived CDR1 and CDR2 are ENHRY and SYGVKD. This CDR3 is 15 amino acids long. The J segment lost 4 bases and the V segment lost 5 bases, leaving 10 bases of the junction unmatched.

The chain carries TRBV5-1 and TRBJ2-7; 7 bases map to TRBD1. Germline V gene lookup returns CDR1 SGHRS and CDR2 YFSETQ. There are 14 residues in the CDR3. V was clipped by 4 bases and J by 5 bases; unmatched bases: 9. For the CDR3, the DNA is TGCGCCAGCAGCGCCCGGGACAGCGGCCACGAGCAGTACTTC. Its translation: CASSARDSGHEQYF.

The rearrangement links TRBV18 to TRBJ1-1; D might be TRBD1 (6 bases). V lost 3 bases, J lost 2 bases, and 16 bases lay in between. Germline CDR1 and CDR2: KGHSH and LQKENI. This CDR3 is 16 amino acids long. The CDR3 reads CASSPNTLQGNTEAFF. The CDR3 DNA follows: TGTGCCAGCTCACCGAACACTCTACAGGGCAACACTGAAGCTTTCTTT.

V is TRBV28 and J is TRBJ2-2; 11 nucleotides line up with TRBD2. The CDR3 runs 15 residues. The trim removed 3 bases at V and 4 bases at J, leaving 1 base unmatched. Germline values: CDR1 MDHEN, CDR2 SYDVKM. CDR3: CASSFGTSGTGELFF. The CDR3 DNA reads TGTGCCAGCAGTTTCGGGACTAGCGGCACCGGGGAGCTGTTTTTT.

The chain joins TRBV29-1 to TRBJ2-7, with 10 bases lining up with TRBD2. This CDR3 spans 12 amino acids. Trimming took 7 bases from V and 2 from J; bases not matched to a gene: 2. Per germline, CDR1 SQVTM and CDR2 ANQGSEA. The CDR3 protein is CSASGSTYEQYF. CDR3 in DNA: TGCAGCGCTAGCGGGAGTACCTACGAGCAGTACTTC.

The V call is TRBV25-1, the J call TRBJ2-2; D might be TRBD1 (6 bases). The germline V and J ends were trimmed by 3 bases and 0 bases, with 11 bases remaining between them. The germline gives CDR1 MGHDK, CDR2 SYGVNS. This CDR3 spans 16 amino acids. CDR3 nucleotides: TGTGCCAGCAGTGATGTGAGGACAGCGAACACCGGGGAGCTGTTTTTT. Amino acid sequence: CASSDVRTANTGELFF.

The gene calls are TRBV15 and TRBJ2-1; 13 bases align to TRBD2. Germline assignment: CDR1 LNHNV and CDR2 YYDKDF (reference sequence). Trimming took 2 bases from V and 7 from J; bases not matched to a gene: 2. This CDR3 contains 15 residues. The CDR3 sequence: CATSRSGLAGNEQFF. The CDR3, as DNA: TGTGCCACCAGCAGATCGGGACTAGCGGGAAATGAGCAGTTCTTC.

This chain connects TRBV12-3 or TRBV12-4 to TRBJ1-6; a weak D match, TRBD1 (5 bases). This CDR3 has 13 amino acids. V gave up 6 bases and J gave up 10 bases, with 13 bases separating them. CDR3 nucleotide sequence: TGTGCCAGCAGAACAGAGCAGGGCTCACCCCTCCACTTT. This sequence encodes CASRTEQGSPLHF.

J is TRBJ2-1 and V is TRBV29-1; D is undetermined. The length of the CDR3 is 14 residues. CDR1 is SQVTM, CDR2 ANQGSEA, per germline. Trimming took 4 bases from V and 2 from J, leaving 12 bases between them. The CDR3 protein is CSVVVSFTYNEQFF. The CDR3 DNA follows: TGCAGCGTTGTCGTTTCTTTTACCTACAATGAGCAGTTCTTC.

The chain uses TRBV7-9 and TRBJ1-3; D gene ambiguous. CDR1 and CDR2 (germline): SEHNR, FQNEAQ (reference sequence). The ends were cut back, 5 bases at V and 0 bases at J, with 11 bases in the middle. This CDR3 spans 15 amino acids. The DNA of the CDR3 is TGTGCCAGCAGCCCATGGAGGGCCTCTGGAAACACCATATATTTT. Its protein is CASSPWRASGNTIYF.